This T cell receptor (beta chain) was recovered during a study of blood T cell repertoires in COVID-19. Whole-study context: From T cells, B-cell-depleted T cells, or PBMCs came the material, which was cDNA or gDNA.

With V trimmed by 1 base and J by 6 bases, 10 bases remained unmatched. The CDR3 contains 17 residues. Germline values: CDR1 SEHNR, CDR2 FQNEAQ (reference sequence). Methods used by the authors: Quantification of nucleated cells was approximated via reference gene primer amplification. Generated by immunoSEQ multiplex PCR, the TCRdb table keeps only in-frame clones and is missing some. D and trimming come from the DNA, and the V and J calls and clone size come from that table. In the table there are about 250,000 clones, roughly 89% of which are singletons. Specimen: PBMCs or T cells enriched from blood (not recorded which). This TCR derives from a woman between 25 and 40 years old with acute COVID-19. V is TRBV7-9 and J is TRBJ2-1; 9 bases match TRBD2. The chain's CDR3 is CASSLDFRLAGINEQFF. CDR3 nucleotide sequence: TGTGCCAGCAGCTTAGACTTTAGGCTAGCGGGGATCAATGAGCAGTTCTTC.